Below are 18 T cell receptor beta chains sequenced from a single sample in a study of blood T cell repertoires in COVID-19. Sequencing used immunoSEQ multiplex PCR; TCRdb keeps in-frame clones, though not all of them. The sample holds about 320,000 clones, more than 90% seen once. Sequencing was performed on PBMCs or T cells enriched from blood (not recorded which). Receptor source: a woman in her 30s who had been exposed to COVID-19.

The chain's CDR3 is CAASGTGVDEQYF. CDR3 in DNA: TGTGCCGCCTCCGGGACAGGGGTCGACGAGCAGTACTTC. The genes are TRBV10-3 and TRBJ2-7, with TRBD1 matching over 10 bases. Germline V gene sequence: CDR1 ENHRY, CDR2 SYGVKD. This CDR3 has 13 residues. J gave up 5 bases and V 11 bases, and 9 bases lay outside the gene matches.

The V and J genes are TRBV18 and TRBJ1-6; 11 bases match TRBD1. Germline CDR1 KGHSH, CDR2 LQKENI. V gave up 2 bases and J gave up 0 bases; unmatched junction bases: 6. The CDR3 runs 19 residues. For the CDR3, the DNA is TGTGCCAGCTCACCATACGGACAGGGGGCCAGCTCCTATAATTCACCCCTCCACTTT. Translated: CASSPYGQGASSYNSPLHF.

This sequence joins TRBV5-1 and TRBJ1-3; 7 bases align to TRBD1. The V segment lost 2 bases and the J segment 1 base; nucleotides outside the gene matches: 12. Looked up from germline, CDR1 is SGHRS and CDR2 is YFSETQ. This CDR3 is 18 amino acids long. Here the CDR3 reads CASSFLPPDRASGNTIYF. For the CDR3, the DNA is TGCGCCAGCAGCTTCCTCCCCCCCGACAGGGCTTCTGGAAACACCATATATTTT.

This clone appeared a few times. This chain uses TRBV10-3 with TRBJ1-2; D is undetermined. CDR3 length: 12 residues. Per germline, CDR1 ENHRY and CDR2 SYGVKD. Trimming removed 3 bases at V and 5 bases at J, with 7 bases between. The CDR3 nucleotides are TGTGCCATCAGTGAAGGAGGGTATGGCTACACCTTC. Amino acids: CAISEGGYGYTF.

The V call is TRBV11-2, the J call TRBJ1-1, with 9 bases that match TRBD1. Trimming cost V 5 bases and J 3 bases; bases outside gene matches: 13. Germline V gene data show CDR1 as SGHAT and CDR2 as FQNNGV. This CDR3 contains 17 residues. The CDR3 loop is CASSALDRGPFHTEAFF. The CDR3 DNA reads TGTGCCAGCAGCGCGCTGGACAGGGGCCCTTTCCACACTGAAGCTTTCTTT.

This chain joins TRBV6-1 and TRBJ2-7, with D possibly matching TRBD2 (5 bases). CDR3 length equals 15 residues. The germline gives CDR1 MNHNS, CDR2 SASEGT. The germline V and J ends were trimmed by 5 bases and 2 bases, with 16 bases remaining between them. CDR3 in DNA: TGTGCCAGCAGTTCGTCGGGGTTTGGGACCTACGAGCAGTACTTC. Its protein product is CASSSSGFGTYEQYF.

The chain carries TRBV5-4 and TRBJ1-2, with 7 bases fitting TRBD1. This CDR3 has 14 residues. Trimming cost V 3 bases and J 0 bases; bases outside gene matches: 2. CDR1 SGHNT and CDR2 YYREEE come from the germline V gene (reference sequence). In DNA form, the CDR3 reads TGTGCCAGCAGCTCCCAGGGGGCTAACTATGGCTACACCTTC. Translated, it gives CASSSQGANYGYTF.

V is TRBV19 and J is TRBJ2-3; 13 bases are shared with TRBD2. This CDR3 has 17 residues. Germline CDR1 is LNHDA and CDR2 is SQIVND (reference sequence). V was pared by 6 bases and J by 2 bases, with 8 bases of the junction left unmatched. The CDR3 DNA sequence: TGTGCCAGTAGCCGGACCGGGACTAGCGGGGTCACAGATACGCAGTATTTT. This gives the protein CASSRTGTSGVTDTQYF.

This chain uses TRBV12-3 or TRBV12-4 with TRBJ1-2; 9 bases are a match to TRBD1. V lost 6 bases, J lost 10 bases, and 9 bases stayed unmatched. The CDR3 consists of 13 residues. The CDR3 here is CASRAGTGLLYTF. Here the CDR3 DNA reads TGTGCCAGCAGGGCCGGGACAGGGCTTCTCTACACCTTC.

The gene calls are TRBV6-7 and TRBJ1-4, with 7 bases lining up with TRBD1. TRBV6-7 is placed among ORFs of uncertain function. The CDR3 contains 17 residues. After removal of 10 bases from V and 8 bases from J, the junction contained 22 bases not matched to a gene. The CDR3 region has the DNA TGTGCCACCACCCCAGCAGACAGGGCAGAAGGACGGGAAAAACTGTTTTTT. Translation: CATTPADRAEGREKLFF.

This clone has a single count. The chain uses TRBV7-9 and TRBJ2-2; possibly TRBD1 for D (6 bases). The V gene's germline CDR1 is SEHNR and CDR2 FQNEAQ (reference sequence). There are 14 residues in the CDR3. The V end lost 6 bases, the J end lost 4 bases, and 12 bases lay between the germline ends. CDR3 bases: TGTGCCAGCAGTCGCCACAGGGCCACCGGGGAGCTGTTTTTT. Its translation: CASSRHRATGELFF.

This clone has only one observation. The rearrangement joins TRBV18 to TRBJ1-5; no clear D. CDR3 length equals 14 residues. The germline V and J ends were trimmed by 5 bases and 5 bases, with 13 bases remaining between them. Germline CDR1 KGHSH, CDR2 LQKENI. In DNA, the CDR3 is TGTGCCAGCTCATTGTCAGGCAAAGATCAGCCCCAGCATTTT. Protein product: CASSLSGKDQPQHF.

The chain joins TRBV2 to TRBJ1-6; a possible D gene is TRBD1 (5 bases). CDR1 SNHLY and CDR2 FYNNEI come from the germline V gene. The V end lost 3 bases, the J end lost 0 bases, and 12 bases lay between the germline ends. The CDR3 contains 17 residues. In DNA form, the CDR3 reads TGTGCCAGCAGTGATAGGGGCCCCCGCTCCTATAATTCACCCCTCCACTTT. Its protein product is CASSDRGPRSYNSPLHF.

The genes are TRBV4-1 and TRBJ2-2; a weak D match, TRBD1 (6 bases). Per germline, CDR1 MGHRA and CDR2 YSYEKL. The V and J ends lost 2 bases and 6 bases respectively, with 16 bases between them. The CDR3 length is 16 residues. The chain's CDR3 is CASSQSLRQDPGELFF. The CDR3 DNA reads TGCGCCAGCAGCCAATCATTGCGACAGGATCCCGGGGAGCTGTTTTTT.

The chain couples TRBV2 to TRBJ1-2; no definite D call. Trimming cost V 2 bases and J 4 bases, with 11 bases left between them. Germline V gives CDR1 SNHLY, CDR2 FYNNEI. The CDR3 spans 14 residues. For the CDR3, the DNA is TGTGCCAGCAGTGAAATTATTGCGGCCTATGGCTACACCTTC. Translation: CASSEIIAAYGYTF.

This rearrangement joins TRBV5-1 to TRBJ1-6; 8 nucleotides align to TRBD1. The length of the CDR3 is 15 residues. V shed 2 bases and J 10 bases; nucleotides not matched to a gene: 8. CDR1 SGHRS and CDR2 YFSETQ come from the germline V gene. The DNA for the CDR3 is TGCGCCAGCAGCTTAGGAATACAGGGGGACTCACCCCTCCACTTT. Translated: CASSLGIQGDSPLHF. The full variable domain, completed using reference TRBV5-1 and TRBJ1-6, is KAGVTQTPRYLIKTRGQQVTLSCSPISGHRSVSWYQQTPGQGLQFLFEYFSETQRNKGNFPGRFSGRQFSNSRSEMNVSTLELGDSALYLCASSLGIQGDSPLHFGNGTRLTVT.

The V and J genes are TRBV6-5 and TRBJ2-7; D call uncertain. Germline assignment: CDR1 MNHEY and CDR2 SVGAGI. Between the trimmed V and J ends, which lost 6 bases and 2 bases, there was a span of 5 bases. The CDR3 spans 11 residues. CDR3 sequence: CASRTPYEQYF. Here the CDR3 DNA reads TGTGCCAGCAGAACACCCTACGAGCAGTACTTC.

This clone has just a few counts. The chain has TRBV9 and TRBJ1-4; 7 positions match TRBD1. The germline CDR1 and CDR2 sequences are SGDLS and YYNGEE. The CDR3 loop spans 16 amino acids. The J segment lost 4 bases and the V segment lost 3 bases, leaving 9 bases of the junction unmatched. The CDR3 bases are TGTGCCAGCAGCGGAGAGGGGGGACAGATTAATGAAAAACTGTTTTTT. Amino acids: CASSGEGGQINEKLFF.